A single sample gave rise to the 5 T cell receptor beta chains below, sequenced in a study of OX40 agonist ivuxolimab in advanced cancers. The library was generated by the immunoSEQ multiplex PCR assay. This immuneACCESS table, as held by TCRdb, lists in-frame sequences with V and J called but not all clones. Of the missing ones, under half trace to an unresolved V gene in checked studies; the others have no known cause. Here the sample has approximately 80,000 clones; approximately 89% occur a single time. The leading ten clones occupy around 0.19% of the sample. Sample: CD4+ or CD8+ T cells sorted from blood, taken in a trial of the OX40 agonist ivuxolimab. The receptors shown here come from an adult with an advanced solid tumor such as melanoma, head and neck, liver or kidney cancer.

The CDR3 is CASSQEVRKDYEQYF. The CDR3 DNA reads TGTGCCAGCAGCCAAGAAGTGCGGAAGGACTACGAGCAGTACTTC. The V and J genes are TRBV14 and TRBJ2-7, with unresolved D. The length of the CDR3 is 15 residues. V lost 0 bases and J 3 bases, leaving 12 bases between the germline ends. Per germline, CDR1 SGHDN and CDR2 FVKESK.

The CDR3 loop is CASRFRGTSGDLKYF. For the CDR3, the DNA is TGTGCCAGCAGGTTTCGCGGGACTAGCGGGGACCTGAAGTACTTC. The chain uses TRBV5-5 and TRBJ2-7; 13 bases map to TRBD2. The CDR3 length is 15 residues. Germline lookup yields CDR1 SGHKS and CDR2 YYEKEE (reference sequence). The V gene end was trimmed by 5 bases and the J gene end by 11 bases; junction bases not matched to a gene: 13. Variable domain in full (rest from reference TRBV5-5 and TRBJ2-7): DAGVTQSPTHLIKTRGQQVTLRCSPISGHKSVSWYQQVLGQGPQFIFQYYEKEERGRGNFPDRFSARQFPNYSSELNVNALLLGDSALYLCASRFRGTSGDLKYFGPGTRLTVT.

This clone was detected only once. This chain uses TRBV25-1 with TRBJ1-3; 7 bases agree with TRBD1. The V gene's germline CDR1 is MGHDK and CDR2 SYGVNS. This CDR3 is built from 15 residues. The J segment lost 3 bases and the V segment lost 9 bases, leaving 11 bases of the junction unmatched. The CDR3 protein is CASKRGTDIGNTIYF. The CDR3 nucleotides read TGTGCCAGTAAGCGGGGGACAGATATTGGAAACACCATATATTTT.

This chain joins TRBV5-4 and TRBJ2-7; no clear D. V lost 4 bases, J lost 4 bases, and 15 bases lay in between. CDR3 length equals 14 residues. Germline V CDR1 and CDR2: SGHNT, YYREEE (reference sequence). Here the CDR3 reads CASSARQFPYEQYF. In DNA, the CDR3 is TGTGCCAGCAGCGCCCGCCAGTTCCCGTACGAGCAGTACTTC.

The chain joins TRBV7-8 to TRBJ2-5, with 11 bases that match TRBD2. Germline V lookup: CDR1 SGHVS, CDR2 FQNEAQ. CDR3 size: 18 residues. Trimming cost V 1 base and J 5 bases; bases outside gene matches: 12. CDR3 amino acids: CASSLGVRASGRKETQYF. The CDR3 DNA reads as TGTGCCAGCAGCTTAGGGGTACGGGCTAGCGGGAGGAAGGAGACCCAGTACTTC.